These 30 T cell receptor beta chains were sequenced from one sample in a study of CD8+ T cells in alopecia areata. Following RNA extraction, reverse transcription yielded cDNA that acted as the sequencing template. Sequencing was performed with immunoSEQ multiplex PCR; in TCRdb, only in-frame clones are kept and a portion is missing. The sample comprises more than 200,000 clones, around two fifths of which are singletons, and over 2% rests with the top ten. Treatment described: oral pan-JAK inhibitor, 5-10 mg twice daily. The material sequenced was CD4+ T cells sorted from blood, taken at roughly week 36, from a patient treated with tofacitinib. The receptors shown here come from a human donor with alopecia areata.

This clone showed up just a few times. The chain links TRBV27 to TRBJ2-4; 7 bases match TRBD2. With V trimmed by 4 bases and J by 3 bases, 12 bases remained unmatched. The CDR3 covers 17 residues. The germline gives CDR1 MNHEY, CDR2 SMNVEV (reference sequence). The CDR3 region has the DNA TGTGCCAGCAGTTCCCCGGGGGTCACGGGGGGCAAAAACATTCAGTACTTC. This translates into CASSSPGVTGGKNIQYF.

The V and J genes are TRBV27 and TRBJ2-1, with 9 bases aligning to TRBD2. This CDR3 comprises 16 residues. Germline V gene lookup returns CDR1 MNHEY and CDR2 SMNVEV (reference sequence). V gave up 3 bases and J gave up 7 bases; unmatched junction bases: 10. The chain's CDR3 is CASSFLAGATWNEQFF. CDR3 bases: TGTGCCAGCAGTTTTTTAGCGGGAGCAACCTGGAATGAGCAGTTCTTC.

The rearrangement links TRBV7-3 to TRBJ2-3; no definite D call. CDR1 SGHTA and CDR2 FQGTGA come from the germline V gene. V lost 11 bases and J lost 4, with 7 bases in between. The CDR3 has 10 residues. The DNA of the CDR3 is TGTGCCTGGCCCGCAGATACGCAGTATTTT. Protein product: CAWPADTQYF.

This clone was seen more than once but under ten times. The chain is built from TRBV19 and TRBJ1-1; TRBD1 might be the D (5 bases). Germline V CDR1 and CDR2: LNHDA, SQIVND (reference sequence). Trimming pared 4 bases from V and 1 base from J, leaving 22 bases between. The CDR3 consists of 18 residues. CDR3: CASSRRLGTYNPNTEAFF. DNA for the CDR3: TGTGCCAGTAGTAGGCGTCTTGGGACGTATAACCCGAACACTGAAGCTTTCTTT.

The V and J genes are TRBV2 and TRBJ2-3; D ambiguous. The CDR3 consists of 12 residues. The V and J ends lost 4 bases and 0 bases respectively, with 2 bases between them. CDR1 and CDR2 from the germline V gene are SNHLY and FYNNEI. The CDR3 reads CASSASTDTQYF. The CDR3 DNA reads as TGTGCCAGCAGTGCTAGCACAGATACGCAGTATTTT.

This clone was found a few times. This chain connects TRBV4-1 to TRBJ2-1; TRBD2 might be the D (6 bases). V was trimmed by 8 bases and J by 2 bases, leaving 19 bases between them. Germline CDR1 is MGHRA and CDR2 is YSYEKL. This CDR3 contains 16 residues. In DNA form, the CDR3 reads TGCGCCAGCGGTCGGGAGCGAAGAGTAGCCTACAATGAGCAGTTCTTC. It is translated as CASGRERRVAYNEQFF.

J is TRBJ2-5 and V is TRBV7-6, with D perhaps TRBD2 (6 bases). The CDR3 loop spans 15 amino acids. Trimming pared 4 bases from V and 5 bases from J, leaving 17 bases between. Germline CDR1 reads SGHVS; CDR2 reads FNYEAQ. CDR3 DNA: TGTGCCAGCAGCTCCACAGGCCTCAGCGGGGAGACCCAGTACTTC. It codes for CASSSTGLSGETQYF.

For the CDR3, the DNA is TGTGCCAGCAGCCCGCAGGGGACAGGGTTTAACGAGCAGTACTTC. Residues: CASSPQGTGFNEQYF. The chain is built from TRBV13 and TRBJ2-7; 9 nucleotides align to TRBD1. The CDR3 covers 15 residues. Germline values: CDR1 PRHDT, CDR2 FYEKMQ (reference sequence). The V segment lost 5 bases and the J segment 5 bases; nucleotides outside the gene matches: 10.

This clone has a handful of counts. The chain employs TRBV15 and TRBJ2-1, with D possibly matching TRBD2 (6 bases). Per germline, CDR1 LNHNV and CDR2 YYDKDF (reference sequence). This CDR3 has 15 residues. The ends were cut back, 1 base at V and 2 bases at J, with 9 bases in the middle. Here the CDR3 DNA reads TGTGCCACCAGCAGAGGCGGGAATACCTACAATGAGCAGTTCTTC. This codes for CATSRGGNTYNEQFF.

V and J are TRBV29-1 and TRBJ1-2; D gene unclear. The ends were cut back, 1 base at V and 8 bases at J, with 11 bases in the middle. The CDR3 extends over 12 amino acids. Per germline, CDR1 SQVTM and CDR2 ANQGSEA. CDR3 region: CSVEGALGGYTF. CDR3 sequence (DNA): TGCAGCGTTGAAGGGGCTTTAGGGGGCTACACCTTC.

The chain has TRBV9 and TRBJ1-1; D unresolved. This CDR3 contains 14 residues. The germline V gene has CDR1 SGDLS and CDR2 YYNGEE. V was trimmed by 0 bases and J by 3 bases, leaving 9 bases between them. CDR3 DNA sequence: TGTGCCAGCAGCGTAGGTGACCGGGACACTGAAGCTTTCTTT. Its translation: CASSVGDRDTEAFF.

The V and J genes are TRBV29-1 and TRBJ1-3; the D gene is possibly TRBD1 (6 bases). In germline, CDR1 is SQVTM, CDR2 ANQGSEA. The CDR3 is 15 residues long. Trimming removed 6 bases from V and 0 bases from J, with 15 bases in between. The chain's CDR3 is CSVDTGSSSGNTIYF. The CDR3 bases are TGCAGCGTAGATACAGGGTCCAGCTCTGGAAACACCATATATTTT.

This chain joins TRBV5-4 and TRBJ2-5; D is possibly TRBD2 (5 bases). Germline lookup yields CDR1 SGHNT and CDR2 YYREEE (reference sequence). The CDR3 runs to 14 residues. V was trimmed by 1 base and J by 4 bases, leaving 11 bases between them. The DNA for the CDR3 is TGTGCCAGCAGCTTGCGGACTCAGGCAGAGACCCAGTACTTC. This translates into CASSLRTQAETQYF.

The rearrangement links TRBV7-2 to TRBJ2-1; 13 bases fit TRBD2. CDR3 length: 15 residues. The V and J ends lost 3 bases and 8 bases, in that order; junction bases with no gene match: 4. Germline V CDR1 and CDR2: SGHTA, FQGNSA. The CDR3 DNA follows: TGTGCCAGCAGCTTGGGACTAGCGGGAAGTCATGAGCAGTTCTTC. Protein product: CASSLGLAGSHEQFF.

The sample holds many counts of this clone. Different DNA sequences within this sample yield the same CDR3. This chain connects TRBV7-2 to TRBJ1-1; unclear D gene. Trimming pared 4 bases from V and 1 base from J, leaving 7 bases between. The CDR3 covers 13 residues. Germline CDR1 and CDR2: SGHTA and FQGNSA. The CDR3 region is CASSSGRNTEAFF. The CDR3 DNA follows: TGTGCCAGCAGCTCTGGACGGAACACTGAAGCTTTCTTT.

The CDR3 DNA is TGTGCCACCGGGACTAGCGGGATAGGTGGGGAGACCCAGTACTTC. This translates into CATGTSGIGGETQYF. V gene TRBV10-3 combines with J gene TRBJ2-5; 13 bases fit TRBD2. J was trimmed by 5 bases and V by 10 bases; bases with no gene match: 10. The CDR3 covers 15 residues. Germline CDR1 and CDR2: ENHRY and SYGVKD.

This chain uses TRBV6-9 with TRBJ2-1; no reliable D call. The CDR3 consists of 12 residues. V lost 7 bases and J lost 2, with 6 bases in between. Germline CDR1 and CDR2: MNHGY and SVAAGI. The CDR3 sequence: CASNGAYNEQFF. The CDR3 nucleotides read TGTGCCAGCAACGGAGCCTACAATGAGCAGTTCTTC.

This clone was detected only a few times. The chain has TRBV6-1 and TRBJ1-1, with D perhaps matching TRBD1 (5 bases). CDR3 length: 14 residues. V lost 7 bases and J 4 bases, leaving 16 bases between the germline ends. Germline V lookup: CDR1 MNHNS, CDR2 SASEGT. CDR3 sequence: CASNTRQRGTEAFF. The CDR3 DNA reads as TGTGCCAGCAATACAAGACAGAGAGGCACTGAAGCTTTCTTT.

V usage is TRBV2 and J usage is TRBJ2-1; 8 positions agree with TRBD1. The CDR3 is 15 residues long. Per germline, CDR1 SNHLY and CDR2 FYNNEI. V lost 7 bases and J lost 6; bases outside the gene matches: 11. CDR3 residues: CASTFDRGGFNEQFF. CDR3 in DNA: TGTGCCAGCACCTTTGACAGGGGAGGATTCAATGAGCAGTTCTTC.

The chain combines TRBV30 with TRBJ2-2, with TRBD2 matching over 11 bases. Germline CDR1 reads GTSNPN; CDR2 reads SVGIG (reference sequence). With 1 base clipped from V and 6 bases from J, the junction kept 4 bases outside the gene matches. The CDR3 spans 15 residues. The CDR3 DNA reads TGTGCCTGGAGTGGCTGGGGACTAGCGGCCGGGGAGCTGTTTTTT. Translation gives CAWSGWGLAAGELFF.

This clone came up many times. The junction shows a germline mismatch at one end, possibly a read error. This chain joins TRBV28 and TRBJ2-3, with TRBD2 matching 10 bases. Germline V gene sequence: CDR1 MDHEN, CDR2 SYDVKM. CDR3 size: 16 residues. As DNA, the CDR3 is TGTGCCAGCAGCCCGGGGGCTAGCGGGAGCATAGATACGCAGTATTTT. The encoded protein is CASSPGASGSIDTQYF.

This clone appeared a few times. This specimen includes other DNA sequences encoding the same CDR3. The V and J genes are TRBV18 and TRBJ2-7; D is uncertain. The CDR3 length is 14 residues. The V end was cut by 1 base, the J end by 2 bases, with 9 bases between. The germline V gene encodes CDR1 KGHSH and CDR2 LQKENI. CDR3 amino acids: CASSPQQATYEQYF. CDR3 coding DNA: TGTGCCAGCTCACCACAGCAGGCCACCTACGAGCAGTACTTC.

The chain links TRBV18 to TRBJ2-5; a possible D gene is TRBD2 (5 bases). Germline V lookup: CDR1 KGHSH, CDR2 LQKENI. The CDR3 loop spans 11 amino acids. V was trimmed by 2 bases and J by 7 bases, leaving 5 bases between them. The CDR3 DNA reads TGTGCCAGCTCACCAGAGGGGACCCAGTACTTC. Amino acids: CASSPEGTQYF.

The J gene is TRBJ2-1, the V gene TRBV2; TRBD1 or TRBD2 may be the D gene (5 bases each). V was clipped by 7 bases and J by 2 bases, with 15 bases between them. This CDR3 has 15 amino acids. Germline V lookup: CDR1 SNHLY, CDR2 FYNNEI. The CDR3 DNA reads TGTGCCAGCAAAGAGGTGGGGGTAGCCTACAATGAGCAGTTCTTC. It translates to CASKEVGVAYNEQFF.

Only a few counts were recorded for this clone. CDR3 residues: CASSFLGSLTDTQYF. The DNA for the CDR3 is TGTGCCAGCAGCTTTTTGGGATCACTCACAGATACGCAGTATTTT. This chain joins TRBV7-2 and TRBJ2-3; D uncertain. Between the trimmed V and J ends, which lost 3 bases and 2 bases, there was a span of 12 bases. The CDR3 has 15 residues. The germline V gene has CDR1 SGHTA and CDR2 FQGNSA.

V is TRBV5-1 and J is TRBJ2-1, with 7 nucleotides matching TRBD1. This CDR3 region has 13 residues. The germline gives CDR1 SGHRS, CDR2 YFSETQ. The V gene end was trimmed by 3 bases and the J gene end by 5 bases; junction bases not matched to a gene: 2. CDR3 DNA: TGCGCCAGCAGCTGGGGACAGAACAATGAGCAGTTCTTC. Translated, it gives CASSWGQNNEQFF.

In its sample, this clone was seen once. The J gene is TRBJ2-1, the V gene TRBV15; 8 nucleotides align to TRBD2. J was trimmed by 0 bases and V by 4 bases; bases with no gene match: 2. CDR3 length: 15 amino acids. CDR1 is LNHNV, CDR2 YYDKDF, per germline (reference sequence). CDR3 loop: CATSTSGSSYNEQFF. Written as DNA, the CDR3 is TGTGCCACCAGCACAAGCGGGAGCTCCTACAATGAGCAGTTCTTC.

The V call is TRBV4-2, the J call TRBJ1-5; TRBD1 might be the D (5 bases). The CDR3 runs 17 residues. Germline V lookup: CDR1 LGHNA, CDR2 YNFKEQ. V was clipped by 1 base and J by 0 bases, with 13 bases between them. The CDR3 protein is CASSQGRVGTSNQPQHF. In nucleotides, the CDR3 is TGTGCCAGCAGCCAAGGGAGGGTGGGGACTAGCAATCAGCCCCAGCATTTT.

CDR3: CASSHDRGELFF. The CDR3 DNA reads as TGCGCCAGCAGCCATGACCGGGGGGAGCTGTTTTTT. This chain links TRBV4-1 with TRBJ2-2; D gene unclear. The CDR3 has 12 amino acids. Germline-derived CDR1 and CDR2 are MGHRA and YSYEKL. V gave up 3 bases and J gave up 8 bases, with 7 bases separating them.

This clone was detected a few times. The chain employs TRBV30 and TRBJ1-5; D is unclear. This CDR3 is built from 12 residues. Germline V gene lookup returns CDR1 GTSNPN and CDR2 SVGIG (reference sequence). Trimming took off 5 bases at V and 8 bases at J, with 13 bases between the two ends. DNA for the CDR3: TGTGCCTGGGCGACACCTCGGGAGCCCCAGCATTTT. As protein: CAWATPREPQHF. Combining the CDR3 with reference TRBV30 and TRBJ1-5 gives the whole variable domain SQTIHQWPATLVQPVGSPLSLECTVEGTSNPNLYWYRQAAGRGLQLLFYSVGIGQISSEVPQNLSASRPQDRQFILSSKKLLLSDSGFYLCAWATPREPQHFGDGTRLSIL.